The 7 T cell receptor beta chains in this list originate from one sample, sequenced in a study of beta chain features in type 1 diabetes. Expressed TCRB transcripts were sequenced after all isolated RNA was converted to cDNA. Sequencing used immunoSEQ multiplex PCR; TCRdb keeps in-frame clones, though not all of them. The sample consists of roughly 40,000 clones, around 45% of them appearing once. The sequencing input was central memory CD4+ T cells from blood. All receptors derive from a woman aged 18-29 years in good health.

In its sample, this clone was seen a few times. The chain joins TRBV9 to TRBJ1-2; D call uncertain. Germline V lookup: CDR1 SGDLS, CDR2 YYNGEE. V was clipped by 4 bases and J by 0 bases, with 13 bases between them. The CDR3 length is 15 residues. The CDR3 reads CASSSGGGTNYGYTF. CDR3 DNA: TGTGCCAGCAGCTCGGGTGGAGGGACTAACTATGGCTACACCTTC.

This clone was recorded a few times. This chain uses TRBV19 with TRBJ2-3; TRBD2 matches at 7 bases. After removal of 6 bases from V and 0 bases from J, the junction contained 3 bases not matched to a gene. CDR1 is LNHDA and CDR2 is SQIVND in the germline V gene (reference sequence). This CDR3 spans 14 amino acids. Written as DNA, the CDR3 is TGTGCCAGTAGGCTAGCGGTTAGCACAGATACGCAGTATTTT. Translating it yields CASRLAVSTDTQYF. The complete variable domain, with remaining parts taken from reference TRBV19 and TRBJ2-3, reads DGGITQSPKYLFRKEGQNVTLSCEQNLNHDAMYWYRQDPGQGLRLIYYSQIVNDFQKGDIAEGYSVSREKKESFPLTVTSAQKNPTAFYLCASRLAVSTDTQYFGPGTRLTVL.

This clone has a handful of counts. The chain carries TRBV30 and TRBJ2-5; D perhaps matches TRBD2 (7 bases). The CDR3 has 12 amino acids. Germline values: CDR1 GTSNPN, CDR2 SVGIG (reference sequence). The CDR3 region is CASTEGGQTQYF. CDR3 nucleotide sequence: TGTGCTTCTACGGAGGGGGGGCAGACCCAGTACTTC.

The chain uses TRBV30 and TRBJ1-5; 11 bases match TRBD1. CDR1 is GTSNPN, CDR2 SVGIG, per germline (reference sequence). The CDR3 extends over 15 amino acids. Trimming took 3 bases from V and 2 from J; bases not matched to a gene: 3. This CDR3 is CAWSGGQGGNQPQHF. The CDR3 DNA reads TGTGCCTGGAGCGGGGGACAGGGGGGCAATCAGCCCCAGCATTTT.

CDR3 residues: CASSADRAARGYTF. In nucleotides, the CDR3 is TGTGCCAGCTCAGCCGACAGGGCAGCACGCGGCTACACCTTC. This chain joins TRBV18 and TRBJ1-2, with TRBD1 matching 7 bases. The germline gives CDR1 KGHSH, CDR2 LQKENI. The CDR3 has 14 residues. V was pared by 5 bases and J by 8 bases, with 11 bases of the junction left unmatched.

This clone showed up just once. This rearrangement joins TRBV19 to TRBJ2-3; maybe TRBD1 (6 bases). Trimming shortened V by 5 bases and J by 3 bases, and 15 bases separated the two germline ends. This CDR3 is built from 15 residues. Germline loops: CDR1 LNHDA, CDR2 SQIVND (reference sequence). The DNA for the CDR3 is TGTGCCAGTAGTCCGTCGCAACAGGGTACAGATACGCAGTATTTT. Translating it yields CASSPSQQGTDTQYF.

The chain couples TRBV9 to TRBJ2-1; TRBD2 might be the D (6 bases). Trimming removed 4 bases at V and 2 bases at J, with 16 bases between. Germline V gives CDR1 SGDLS, CDR2 YYNGEE. There are 16 residues in the CDR3. DNA for the CDR3: TGTGCCAGCAGCACGCAAGCGGGCGCGACCTACAATGAGCAGTTCTTC. Its translation: CASSTQAGATYNEQFF.